A selection of T cell receptor beta chains follows, all from one sample in a study of identical twins. TCRdb passed the 5' RACE reads through MiXCR, listing each CDR3 protein once. The sample records 300,000 to 400,000 distinct CDR3 sequences, 9% being singletons. The sequenced material came from naive T cells sorted from blood. These receptors were taken from a woman in her forties or fifties in good health. Each CDR3 is given with its conserved first and last residue. The order of the fields is D gene, clone size, V gene, J gene, CDR3 protein, CDR3 DNA. The D gene is left open where the match is weak. The size of a clone is reported for some rows only, either as once, few or many, or as a class for expanded clones.

>NA|many|TRBV12-3/TRBV12-4|TRBJ1-1
CASSFARDAEAFF
TGTGCCAGCAGTTTCGCCAGGGATGCTGAAGCTTTCTTT
>NA|many|TRBV5-1|TRBJ1-1
CASSLRWNTEAFF
TGCGCCAGCAGCTTGAGGTGGAACACTGAAGCTTTCTTT
>TRBD1|few|TRBV2|TRBJ1-5
CASRGQAFLNSNQPQHF
TGTGCCAGCAGGGGACAGGCCTTCCTCAATAGCAATCAGCCCCAGCATTTT
>TRBD2|NA|TRBV15|TRBJ2-1
CATSRISGSRGFF
TGTGCCACCAGCAGAATTAGCGGGAGTAGGGGGTTCTTC
>NA|many|TRBV2|TRBJ2-2
CASRILWSGELFF
TGTGCCAGCAGGATACTATGGTCCGGGGAGCTGTTTTTT
>NA|NA|TRBV29-1|TRBJ1-2
CSSRTGRGRGYTF
TGCAGCTCCCGGACGGGCCGGGGACGGGGCTACACCTTC
>NA|few|TRBV4-1|TRBJ2-1
CASSPRPASEQFF
TGCGCCAGCAGCCCCCGGCCCGCTAGCGAGCAGTTCTTC
>NA|NA|TRBV6-1|TRBJ1-2
CASSEASWGYTF
TGTGCCAGCAGTGAAGCTTCTTGGGGCTACACCTTC
>TRBD2|NA|TRBV20-1|TRBJ2-3
CSARDITAGGRTDTQYF
TGCAGTGCTAGAGATATAACAGCGGGAGGGCGTACAGATACGCAGTATTTT
>TRBD1|few|TRBV20-1|TRBJ1-5
CSARDLGTGVRYSNQPQHF
TGCAGTGCTAGAGATCTCGGGACAGGGGTGAGATATAGCAATCAGCCCCAGCATTTT
>NA|many|TRBV12-3/TRBV12-4|TRBJ1-2
CASSLEGRGYTF
TGTGCCAGCAGTTTAGAAGGTCGTGGCTACACCTTC